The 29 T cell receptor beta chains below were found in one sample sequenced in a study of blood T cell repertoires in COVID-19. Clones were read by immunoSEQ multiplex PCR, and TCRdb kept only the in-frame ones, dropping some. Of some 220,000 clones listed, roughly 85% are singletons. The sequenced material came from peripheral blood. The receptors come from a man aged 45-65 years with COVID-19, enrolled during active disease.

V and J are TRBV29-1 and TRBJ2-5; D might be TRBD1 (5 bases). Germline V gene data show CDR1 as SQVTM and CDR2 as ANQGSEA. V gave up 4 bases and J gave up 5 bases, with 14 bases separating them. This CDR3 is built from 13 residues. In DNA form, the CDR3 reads TGCAGCGTTGGCCGGACCTCAGGGGAGACCCAGTACTTC. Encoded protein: CSVGRTSGETQYF. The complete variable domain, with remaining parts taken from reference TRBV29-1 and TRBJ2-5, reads SAVISQKPSRDICQRGTSLTIQCQVDSQVTMMFWYRQQPGQSLTLIATANQGSEATYESGFVIDKFPISRPNLTFSTLTVSNMSPEDSSIYLCSVGRTSGETQYFGPGTRLLVL.

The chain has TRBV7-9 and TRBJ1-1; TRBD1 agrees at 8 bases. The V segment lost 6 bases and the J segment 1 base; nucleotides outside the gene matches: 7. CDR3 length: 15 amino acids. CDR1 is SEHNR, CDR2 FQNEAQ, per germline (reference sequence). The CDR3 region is CASRPTGGRNTEAFF. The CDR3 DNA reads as TGTGCCAGCAGGCCCACAGGGGGGAGGAACACTGAAGCTTTCTTT.

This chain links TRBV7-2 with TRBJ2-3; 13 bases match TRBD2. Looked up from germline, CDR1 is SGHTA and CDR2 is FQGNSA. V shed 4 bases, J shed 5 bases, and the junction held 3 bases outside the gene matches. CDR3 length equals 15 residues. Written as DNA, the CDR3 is TGTGCCAGCAGCTCAGGACTAGCGGGGGTAGATACGCAGTATTTT. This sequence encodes CASSSGLAGVDTQYF. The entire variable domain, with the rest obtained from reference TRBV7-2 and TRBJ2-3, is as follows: GAGVSQSPSNKVTEKGKDVELRCDPISGHTALYWYRQSLGQGLEFLIYFQGNSAPDKSGLPSDRFSAERTGGSVSTLTIQRTQQEDSAVYLCASSSGLAGVDTQYFGPGTRLTVL.

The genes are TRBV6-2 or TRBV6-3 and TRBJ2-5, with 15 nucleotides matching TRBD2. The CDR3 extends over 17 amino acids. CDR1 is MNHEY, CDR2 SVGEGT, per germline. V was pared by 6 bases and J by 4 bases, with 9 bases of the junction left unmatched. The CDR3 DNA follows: TGTGCCAGCAGCCCCGGGACTAGCGGGGGGACCATAGAGACCCAGTACTTC. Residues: CASSPGTSGGTIETQYF.

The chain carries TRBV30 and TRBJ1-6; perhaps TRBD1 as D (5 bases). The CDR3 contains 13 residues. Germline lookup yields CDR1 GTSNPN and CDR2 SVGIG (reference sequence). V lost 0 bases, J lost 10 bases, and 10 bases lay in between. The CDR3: CAWSVGGRSPLHF. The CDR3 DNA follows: TGTGCCTGGAGTGTGGGGGGAAGATCACCCCTCCACTTT. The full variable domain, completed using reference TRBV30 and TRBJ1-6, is SQTIHQWPATLVQPVGSPLSLECTVEGTSNPNLYWYRQAAGRGLQLLFYSVGIGQISSEVPQNLSASRPQDRQFILSSKKLLLSDSGFYLCAWSVGGRSPLHFGNGTRLTVT.

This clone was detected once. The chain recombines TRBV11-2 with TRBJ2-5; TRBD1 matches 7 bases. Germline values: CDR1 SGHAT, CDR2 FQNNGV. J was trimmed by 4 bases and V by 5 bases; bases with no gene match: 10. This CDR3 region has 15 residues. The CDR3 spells CASSASGTARETQYF. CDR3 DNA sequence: TGTGCCAGCAGCGCGTCCGGGACAGCCAGAGAGACCCAGTACTTC.

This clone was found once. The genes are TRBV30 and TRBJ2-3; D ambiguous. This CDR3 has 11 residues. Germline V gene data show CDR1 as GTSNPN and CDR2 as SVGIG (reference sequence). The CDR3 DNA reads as TGTGCTCAACATTACACAGATACGCAGTATTTT. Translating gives CAQHYTDTQYF. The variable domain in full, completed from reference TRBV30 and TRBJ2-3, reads SQTIHQWPATLVQPVGSPLSLECTVEGTSNPNLYWYRQAAGRGLQLLFYSVGIGQISSEVPQNLSASRPQDRQFILSSKKLLLSDSGFYLCAQHYTDTQYFGPGTRLTVL.

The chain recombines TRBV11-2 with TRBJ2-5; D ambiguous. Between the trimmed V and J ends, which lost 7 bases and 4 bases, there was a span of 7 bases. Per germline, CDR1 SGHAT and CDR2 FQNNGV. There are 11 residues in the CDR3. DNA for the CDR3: TGTGCCAGCACGCGAGGAGAGACCCAGTACTTC. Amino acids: CASTRGETQYF.

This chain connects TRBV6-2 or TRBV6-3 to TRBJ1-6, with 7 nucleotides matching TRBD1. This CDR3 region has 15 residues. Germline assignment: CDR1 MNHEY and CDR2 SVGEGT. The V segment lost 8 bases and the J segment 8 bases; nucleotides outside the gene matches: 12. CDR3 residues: CASRFLDRDDSPLHF. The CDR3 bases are TGTGCCAGCCGTTTCCTCGACAGGGATGATTCACCCCTCCACTTT.

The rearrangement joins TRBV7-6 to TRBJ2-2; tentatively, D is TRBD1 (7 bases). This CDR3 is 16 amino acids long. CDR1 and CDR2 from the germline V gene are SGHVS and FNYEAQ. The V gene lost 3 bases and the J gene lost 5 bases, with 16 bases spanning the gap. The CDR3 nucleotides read TGTGCCAGCAGCTTGGAACGGACAGGAGGGACCGGGGAGCTGTTTTTT. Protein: CASSLERTGGTGELFF. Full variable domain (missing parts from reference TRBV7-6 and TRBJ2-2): GAGVSQSPRYKVTKRGQDVALRCDPISGHVSLYWYRQALGQGPEFLTYFNYEAQQDKSGLPNDRFSAERPEGSISTLTIQRTEQRDSAMYRCASSLERTGGTGELFFGEGSRLTVL.

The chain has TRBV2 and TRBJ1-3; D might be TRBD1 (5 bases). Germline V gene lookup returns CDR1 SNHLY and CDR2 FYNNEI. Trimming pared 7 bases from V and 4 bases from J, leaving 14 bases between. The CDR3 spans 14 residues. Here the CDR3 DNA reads TGTGCCAGCACCCTGGGCGGGGGAGGAAACACCATATATTTT. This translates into CASTLGGGGNTIYF.

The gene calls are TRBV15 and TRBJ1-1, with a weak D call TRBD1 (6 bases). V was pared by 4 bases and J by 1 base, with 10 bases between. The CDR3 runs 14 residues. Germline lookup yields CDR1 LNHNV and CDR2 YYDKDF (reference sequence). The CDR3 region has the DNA TGTGCCACCAGCACCGGGACACAGAACACTGAAGCTTTCTTT. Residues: CATSTGTQNTEAFF.

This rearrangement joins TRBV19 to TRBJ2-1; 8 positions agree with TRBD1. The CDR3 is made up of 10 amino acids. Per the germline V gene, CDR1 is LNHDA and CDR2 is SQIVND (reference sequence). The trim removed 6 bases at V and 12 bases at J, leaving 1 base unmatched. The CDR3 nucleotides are TGTGCCAGTAGCGACAGGGGGCAGTTCTTC. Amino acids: CASSDRGQFF. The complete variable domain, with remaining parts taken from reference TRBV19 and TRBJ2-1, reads DGGITQSPKYLFRKEGQNVTLSCEQNLNHDAMYWYRQDPGQGLRLIYYSQIVNDFQKGDIAEGYSVSREKKESFPLTVTSAQKNPTAFYLCASSDRGQFFGPGTRLTVL.

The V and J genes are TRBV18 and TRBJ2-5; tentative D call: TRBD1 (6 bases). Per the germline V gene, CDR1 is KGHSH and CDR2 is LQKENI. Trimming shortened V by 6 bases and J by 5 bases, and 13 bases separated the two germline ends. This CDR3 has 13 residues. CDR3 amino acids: CASSPTGRETQYF. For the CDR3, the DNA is TGTGCCAGCTCGCCAACAGGGCGGGAGACCCAGTACTTC. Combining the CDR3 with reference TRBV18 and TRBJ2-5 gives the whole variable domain NAGVMQNPRHLVRRRGQEARLRCSPMKGHSHVYWYRQLPEEGLKFMVYLQKENIIDESGMPKERFSAEFPKEGPSILRIQQVVRGDSAAYFCASSPTGRETQYFGPGTRLLVL.

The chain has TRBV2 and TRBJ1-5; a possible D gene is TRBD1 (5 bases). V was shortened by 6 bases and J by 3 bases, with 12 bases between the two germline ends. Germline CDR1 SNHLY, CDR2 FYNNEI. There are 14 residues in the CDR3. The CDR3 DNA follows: TGTGCCAGCAGGGATAACAGGTTCAATCAGCCCCAGCATTTT. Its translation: CASRDNRFNQPQHF.

CDR3 coding DNA: TGCGCCAGCAGCCAGGGACAGGGGAGCTCCTATAATTCACCCCTCCACTTT. Amino acids: CASSQGQGSSYNSPLHF. The genes are TRBV5-1 and TRBJ1-6, with TRBD1 matching over 10 bases. With 4 bases clipped from V and 0 bases from J, the junction kept 4 bases outside the gene matches. Germline lookup yields CDR1 SGHRS and CDR2 YFSETQ. The CDR3 has 17 residues. The variable domain in full, with the rest retrieved from reference TRBV5-1 and TRBJ1-6, is KAGVTQTPRYLIKTRGQQVTLSCSPISGHRSVSWYQQTPGQGLQFLFEYFSETQRNKGNFPGRFSGRQFSNSRSEMNVSTLELGDSALYLCASSQGQGSSYNSPLHFGNGTRLTVT.

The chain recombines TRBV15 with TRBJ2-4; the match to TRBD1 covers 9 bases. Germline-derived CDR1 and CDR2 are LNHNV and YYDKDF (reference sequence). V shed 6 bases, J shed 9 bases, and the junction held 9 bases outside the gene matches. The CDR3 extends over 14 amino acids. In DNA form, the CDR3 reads TGTGCCACCAGTCTGAGGGACAGGGTAGGCATTCAGTACTTC. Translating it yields CATSLRDRVGIQYF.

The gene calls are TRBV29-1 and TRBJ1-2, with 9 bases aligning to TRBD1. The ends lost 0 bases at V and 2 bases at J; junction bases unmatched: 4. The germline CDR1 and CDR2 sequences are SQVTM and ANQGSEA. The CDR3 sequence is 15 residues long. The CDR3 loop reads CSVEDLDRGNYGYTF. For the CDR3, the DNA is TGCAGCGTTGAAGATTTGGACAGGGGAAACTATGGCTACACCTTC.

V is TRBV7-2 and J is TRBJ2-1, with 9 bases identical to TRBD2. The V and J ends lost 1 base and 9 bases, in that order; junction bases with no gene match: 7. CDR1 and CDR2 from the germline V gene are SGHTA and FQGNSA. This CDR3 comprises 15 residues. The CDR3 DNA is TGTGCCAGCAGCTTAGGTGGACTAGCGAATGGTGAGCAGTTCTTC. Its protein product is CASSLGGLANGEQFF.

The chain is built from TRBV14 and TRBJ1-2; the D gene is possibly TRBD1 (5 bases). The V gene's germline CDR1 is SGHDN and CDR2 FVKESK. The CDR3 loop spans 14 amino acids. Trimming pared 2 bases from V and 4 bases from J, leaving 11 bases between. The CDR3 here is CASSQLGTFYGYTF. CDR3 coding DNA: TGTGCCAGCAGCCAACTCGGGACTTTCTATGGCTACACCTTC.

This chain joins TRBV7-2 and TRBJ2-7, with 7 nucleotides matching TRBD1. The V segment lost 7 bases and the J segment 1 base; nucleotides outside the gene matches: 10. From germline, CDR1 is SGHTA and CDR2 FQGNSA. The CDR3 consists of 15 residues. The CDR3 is CASTLISGQSYEQYF. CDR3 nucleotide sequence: TGTGCCAGCACCCTTATATCGGGACAGTCCTACGAGCAGTACTTC. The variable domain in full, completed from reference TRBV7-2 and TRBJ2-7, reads GAGVSQSPSNKVTEKGKDVELRCDPISGHTALYWYRQSLGQGLEFLIYFQGNSAPDKSGLPSDRFSAERTGGSVSTLTIQRTQQEDSAVYLCASTLISGQSYEQYFGPGTRLTVT.

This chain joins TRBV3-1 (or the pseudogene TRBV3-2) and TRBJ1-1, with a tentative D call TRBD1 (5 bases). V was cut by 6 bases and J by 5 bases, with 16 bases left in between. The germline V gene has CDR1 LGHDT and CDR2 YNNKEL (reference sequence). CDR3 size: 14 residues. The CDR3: CASREEGGGTEAFF. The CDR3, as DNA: TGTGCCAGCAGGGAAGAGGGTGGGGGGACTGAAGCTTTCTTT.

In DNA form, the CDR3 reads TGTGCCTGGATCCCTAGCGGGGGTAGTTATACGCAGTATTTT. It specifies CAWIPSGGSYTQYF. The chain uses TRBV30 and TRBJ2-3; 10 positions agree with TRBD2. This CDR3 region has 14 residues. With 4 bases clipped from V and 7 bases from J, the junction kept 8 bases outside the gene matches. CDR1 GTSNPN and CDR2 SVGIG come from the germline V gene (reference sequence).

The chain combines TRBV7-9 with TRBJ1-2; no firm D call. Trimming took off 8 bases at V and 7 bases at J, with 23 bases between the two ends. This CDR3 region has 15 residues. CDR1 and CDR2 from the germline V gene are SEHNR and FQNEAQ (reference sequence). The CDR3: CASGTSQIRSGGYTF. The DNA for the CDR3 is TGTGCCAGCGGCACCTCCCAGATCAGGAGCGGTGGCTACACCTTC.

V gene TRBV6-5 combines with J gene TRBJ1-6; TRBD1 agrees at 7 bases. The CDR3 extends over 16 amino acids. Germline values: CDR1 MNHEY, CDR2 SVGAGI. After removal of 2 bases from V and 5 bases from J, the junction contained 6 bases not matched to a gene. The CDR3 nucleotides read TGTGCCAGCAGTTACCAGGGACAGATCAATAATTCACCCCTCCACTTT. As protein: CASSYQGQINNSPLHF.

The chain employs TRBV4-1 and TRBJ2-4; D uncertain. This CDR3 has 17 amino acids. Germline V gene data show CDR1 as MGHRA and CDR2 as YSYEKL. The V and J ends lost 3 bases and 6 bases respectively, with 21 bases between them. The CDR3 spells CASSQVPGQTFPNIQYF. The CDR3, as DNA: TGCGCCAGCAGCCAGGTGCCGGGTCAAACTTTTCCAAACATTCAGTACTTC.

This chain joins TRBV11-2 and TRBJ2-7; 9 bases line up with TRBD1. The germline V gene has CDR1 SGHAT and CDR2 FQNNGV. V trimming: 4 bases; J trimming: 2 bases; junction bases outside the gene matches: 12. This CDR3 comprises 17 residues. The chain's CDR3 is CASSSLQGATGAYEQYF. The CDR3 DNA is TGTGCCAGCAGCTCTTTACAGGGGGCGACGGGAGCCTACGAGCAGTACTTC.

In DNA form, the CDR3 reads TGTGCCAGCAGCCCGGACAGGTTGGGCTACACCTTC. Protein product: CASSPDRLGYTF. This chain uses TRBV6-5 with TRBJ1-2, with TRBD1 matching 7 bases. This CDR3 is built from 12 residues. Losses at the gene ends were 6 bases for V and 8 bases for J; bases not matched to a gene: 6. CDR1 and CDR2 (germline): MNHEY, SVGAGI.

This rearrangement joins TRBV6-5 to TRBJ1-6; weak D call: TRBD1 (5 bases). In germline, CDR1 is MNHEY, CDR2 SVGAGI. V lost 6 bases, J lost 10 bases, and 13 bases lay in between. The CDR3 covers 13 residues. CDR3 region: CASRGREGSPLHF. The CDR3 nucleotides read TGTGCCAGCAGGGGGCGAGAAGGGTCACCCCTCCACTTT.